This is a list of T cell receptor beta chains from one sample in a study of blood T cell repertoires in COVID-19. Measured with immunoSEQ multiplex PCR; TCRdb has only the in-frame clones, and not every one. The table includes roughly 180,000 clones, about 75% detected once. Sequencing input: peripheral blood. These receptors all come from a woman between 50 and 59 years old with active or convalescent COVID-19. Both conserved end residues are trimmed from each CDR3. Fields, in order: clone size, V gene, D gene, J gene, CDR3 protein. The D gene is left open where the match is weak. Part of the rows lack a size; the others show once, few, many or a class for expanded clones.

>.|TRBV6-5|TRBD1|TRBJ2-3
ASSYTYRGDTQY
>.|TRBV19|.|TRBJ1-2
ASSSMTGVYGYT
>.|TRBV28|.|TRBJ2-7
ASSFPPLYEQY
>.|TRBV6-2/TRBV6-3|.|TRBJ2-3
ASSAGLDTQY
>.|TRBV15|.|TRBJ1-2
ATSRGRGYGYT
>.|TRBV6-5|.|TRBJ2-4
ASSSRQGLNIQY
>few|TRBV6-4|.|TRBJ1-5
ASSPPLRPYSNQPQH
>many|TRBV10-3|.|TRBJ1-5
AISEQENQPQH
>.|TRBV18|.|TRBJ2-5
ASSRTSGETQY
>.|TRBV6-6|TRBD1|TRBJ1-5
ASSYSAAGGSQPQH
>.|TRBV5-1|TRBD2|TRBJ2-1
ASSDGLAGVGEQF
>.|TRBV12-5|TRBD1|TRBJ1-1
ASGLVIGQGYMNTEAF
>.|TRBV29-1|TRBD1|TRBJ1-6
SVRDRGNSPLH
>.|TRBV28|TRBD2|TRBJ2-1
ASSLRNGRGPNEQF
>few|TRBV18|.|TRBJ1-2
ASSPRRQNDGYT
>.|TRBV30|TRBD1|TRBJ1-1
AWSLQGSAF
>.|TRBV12-3/TRBV12-4|.|TRBJ2-3
ASRLGSTDTQY
>.|TRBV7-2|.|TRBJ1-2
ASSLVGIKGGGYT
>.|TRBV7-9|TRBD1|TRBJ2-7
ASSGTGGPPYEQY
>.|TRBV28|TRBD1|TRBJ2-1
ASSPRTGGNNEQF
>.|TRBV28|TRBD1|TRBJ2-7
ASSFTDRGREQY
>.|TRBV7-2|.|TRBJ1-6
ASSPSRGFHSPLH